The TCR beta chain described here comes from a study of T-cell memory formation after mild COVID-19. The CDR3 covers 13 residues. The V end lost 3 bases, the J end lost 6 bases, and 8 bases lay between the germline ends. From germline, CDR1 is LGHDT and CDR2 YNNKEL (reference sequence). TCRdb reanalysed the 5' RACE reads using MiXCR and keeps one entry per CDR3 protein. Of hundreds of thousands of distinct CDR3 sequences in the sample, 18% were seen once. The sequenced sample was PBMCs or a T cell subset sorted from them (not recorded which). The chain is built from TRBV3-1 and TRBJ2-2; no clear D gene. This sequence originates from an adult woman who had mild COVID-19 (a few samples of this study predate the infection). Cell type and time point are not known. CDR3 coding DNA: TGTGCCAGCAGCCAGATGGATTCCGGGGAGCTGTTTTTT. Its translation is CASSQMDSGELFF.